Shown below are 7 T cell receptor beta chains from a single sample sequenced in a study of T cell responses to AZD1222 COVID-19 vaccine. Libraries were prepared by immunoSEQ multiplex PCR; TCRdb keeps only in-frame clonotypes and omits some of them. The sample yields roughly 140,000 clones, approximately 90% seen once. The sample was peripheral blood, taken 28 days after the second AZD1222 dose. These receptors originate from an adult who received the AZD1222 COVID-19 vaccine.

The genes are TRBV6-5 and TRBJ1-2, with 10 positions matching TRBD1. J gave up 8 bases and V 7 bases, and 13 bases lay outside the gene matches. The CDR3 is 15 amino acids. The V gene's germline CDR1 is MNHEY and CDR2 SVGAGI. The CDR3 DNA sequence: TGTGCCAGCAATACTGACGGGACAGGGGTTGGCGGCTACACCTTC. Translation gives CASNTDGTGVGGYTF.

The chain uses TRBV19 and TRBJ1-1; the D gene is possibly TRBD1 (6 bases). This CDR3 spans 14 amino acids. Germline V CDR1 and CDR2: LNHDA, SQIVND (reference sequence). Trimming cost V 5 bases and J 4 bases, with 14 bases left between them. CDR3 nucleotides: TGTGCCAGTAGTTCCGGGACAACGTTCACTGAAGCTTTCTTT. It translates to CASSSGTTFTEAFF.

The chain links TRBV6-5 to TRBJ1-1; D is uncertain. V was cut by 2 bases and J by 4 bases, with 8 bases left in between. The germline CDR1 and CDR2 sequences are MNHEY and SVGAGI. The CDR3 loop spans 13 amino acids. CDR3 sequence reads: CASSYRAGTEAFF. CDR3 nucleotides: TGTGCCAGCAGTTACAGGGCTGGCACTGAAGCTTTCTTT.

J is TRBJ1-5 and V is TRBV28, with unresolved D. CDR3 length: 15 amino acids. V lost 3 bases and J 2 bases, leaving 11 bases between the germline ends. CDR1 is MDHEN, CDR2 SYDVKM, per germline. The CDR3 reads CASSLRPNRNQPQHF. CDR3 bases: TGTGCCAGCAGTTTGCGTCCGAACCGCAATCAGCCCCAGCATTTT.

V gene TRBV19 combines with J gene TRBJ1-1, with 9 bases lining up with TRBD1. The CDR3 totals 14 residues. V shed 6 bases, J shed 6 bases, and the junction held 8 bases outside the gene matches. CDR1 and CDR2 from the germline V gene are LNHDA and SQIVND (reference sequence). The CDR3 nucleotides read TGTGCCAGTAGCCACGGGACAGGGAGCGCTGAAGCTTTCTTT. Its protein is CASSHGTGSAEAFF.

The DNA of the CDR3 is TGTGCCAGCAGTCTGACTAGCGCGGCCTACAATGAGCAGTTCTTC. Protein sequence: CASSLTSAAYNEQFF. The J gene is TRBJ2-1, the V gene TRBV27, with 8 bases that match TRBD2. Germline assignment: CDR1 MNHEY and CDR2 SMNVEV (reference sequence). V trimming: 5 bases; J trimming: 2 bases; junction bases outside the gene matches: 5. The CDR3 is made up of 15 amino acids.

This chain joins TRBV7-9 and TRBJ1-1, with D perhaps matching TRBD1 (5 bases). The CDR3 is 14 residues long. Germline CDR1 is SEHNR and CDR2 is FQNEAQ (reference sequence). V was cut by 3 bases and J by 7 bases, with 15 bases left in between. CDR3 sequence reads: CASSLTIGTLEAFF. DNA for the CDR3: TGTGCCAGCAGCTTGACAATCGGGACCCTTGAAGCTTTCTTT.